The 2 T cell receptor beta chains reported below all come from one sample, sequenced in a study of OX40 agonist ivuxolimab in advanced cancers. The table came from immunoSEQ multiplex PCR; TCRdb's copy has only in-frame clones and leaves some out. The repertoire holds fewer than 30,000 clones, with 65% to 80% as singletons. This specimen was CD4+ or CD8+ T cells sorted from blood, taken in a trial of the OX40 agonist ivuxolimab. All receptors come from an adult with an advanced solid tumor such as melanoma, head and neck, liver or kidney cancer.

The V and J genes are TRBV2 and TRBJ2-7; 12 bases fit TRBD2. This CDR3 comprises 16 residues. Germline V lookup: CDR1 SNHLY, CDR2 FYNNEI. The V gene end was trimmed by 5 bases and the J gene end by 7 bases; junction bases not matched to a gene: 12. The CDR3 coding sequence is TGTGCCAGCAGTTCTCTAGCGGGGGGGCCTCAGAATGAGCAGTACTTC. Translation: CASSSLAGGPQNEQYF.

This clone was observed a few times. The chain combines TRBV19 with TRBJ1-2, with D possibly TRBD1 on 5 matching bases. The CDR3 consists of 13 residues. Looked up from germline, CDR1 is LNHDA and CDR2 is SQIVND (reference sequence). Trimming cost V 1 base and J 7 bases, with 10 bases left between them. The CDR3 sequence: CASSIVQGSGYTF. CDR3 nucleotide sequence: TGTGCCAGTAGTATAGTGCAGGGTTCTGGCTACACCTTC. Filled out from reference TRBV19 and TRBJ1-2, the complete variable domain reads DGGITQSPKYLFRKEGQNVTLSCEQNLNHDAMYWYRQDPGQGLRLIYYSQIVNDFQKGDIAEGYSVSREKKESFPLTVTSAQKNPTAFYLCASSIVQGSGYTFGSGTRLTVV.